Each of the 2 T cell receptor beta chains below was sequenced from the same sample in a study of regulatory T cells in long-lasting Graves disease. iRepertoire HTBI primers and Arm-PCR of CDR3 regions built TCR beta libraries. One entry per CDR3 protein results from TCRdb running MiXCR on the multiplex PCR reads. The sample includes around 360,000 distinct CDR3 sequences, around 16% of them seen just once. Time point specified: newly diagnosed GD, antithyroid drugs for less than 3 months. The TCR library used RNA extracted from PBMCs. These data also formed part of another study, on T cells in Graves' hyperthyroidism and ophthalmopathy.

This sample comprised peripheral blood mononuclear cells (PBMCs), obtained at new diagnosis, from a patient treated with antithyroid drugs. The source is a woman aged 18-29 years with Graves disease.

This chain links TRBV20-1 with TRBJ2-7; 15 nucleotides align to TRBD2. This CDR3 spans 15 amino acids. V lost 8 bases to trimming and J lost 3 bases; unmatched junction nucleotides: 8. Germline V CDR1 and CDR2: DFQATT, SNEGSKA (reference sequence). CDR3 in DNA: TGCAGTCCGCGCGGACTAGCGGGAGGGAGCTACGAGCAGTACTTC. Translating gives CSPRGLAGGSYEQYF.

About this clonotype itself: A much larger clone differs by one base, so this may be a read error. The chain combines TRBV20-1 with TRBJ2-7; maybe TRBD1 (6 bases). This CDR3 has 17 amino acids. The germline V gene encodes CDR1 DFQATT and CDR2 SNEGSKA (reference sequence). CDR3: CSARVIVLGQLSYEQDF. The CDR3 DNA is TGCAGTGCTAGAGTTATAGTCTTAGGACAGTTATCCTACGAGCAGGACTTC.